A selection of T cell receptor beta chains follows, all from one sample in a study of cytomegalovirus exposure and HLA in healthy donors. Sequencing used immunoSEQ multiplex PCR; TCRdb keeps in-frame clones, though not all of them. The data show approximately 95,000 clones, about 86% seen once. The sequencing sample was made of PBMCs. The receptors were gathered from a woman between 65 and 79 years old in good health and CMV-seropositive. Each CDR3 is given with its conserved first and last residue. D genes are given only for firm matches. Not all rows give a size; the values are once, few, many and, for expanded clones, a class.

d_gene: NA; j_gene: TRBJ2-1; len: 14; v_gene: TRBV7-3; abundance: NA; CDR3aa: CASSLRRGMREQFF; CDR3nt: TGTGCCAGCAGCTTAAGGAGAGGGATGAGGGAGCAGTTCTTC
d_gene: NA; j_gene: TRBJ2-3; len: 13; v_gene: TRBV15; abundance: few; CDR3aa: CATRKENTDTQYF; CDR3nt: TGTGCCACCAGGAAGGAGAACACAGATACGCAGTATTTT
d_gene: NA; j_gene: TRBJ2-7; len: 16; v_gene: TRBV5-1; abundance: NA; CDR3aa: CASSSQGSGPSYEQYF; CDR3nt: TGCGCCAGCAGCTCCCAGGGGAGCGGCCCTTCCTACGAGCAGTACTTC
d_gene: NA; j_gene: TRBJ1-5; len: 15; v_gene: TRBV7-2; abundance: once; CDR3aa: CASSFRVRDRQPQHF; CDR3nt: TGTGCCAGCAGCTTCCGGGTGAGGGATCGCCAGCCCCAGCATTTT
d_gene: NA; j_gene: TRBJ1-1; len: 14; v_gene: TRBV29-1; abundance: NA; CDR3aa: CSVQVPKGSAEAFF; CDR3nt: TGCAGCGTTCAAGTACCCAAGGGGTCTGCTGAAGCTTTCTTT
d_gene: NA; j_gene: TRBJ1-1; len: 13; v_gene: TRBV28; abundance: NA; CDR3aa: CASVMGGYTEAFF; CDR3nt: TGTGCCAGCGTGATGGGAGGGTACACTGAAGCTTTCTTT
d_gene: TRBD1; j_gene: TRBJ2-2; len: 14; v_gene: TRBV11-2; abundance: once; CDR3aa: CASSPDRSRGELFF; CDR3nt: TGTGCCAGCAGCCCGGACAGGTCCCGGGGGGAGCTGTTTTTT
d_gene: NA; j_gene: TRBJ1-2; len: 15; v_gene: TRBV19; abundance: NA; CDR3aa: CASSGPGGANYGYTF; CDR3nt: TGTGCCAGTAGTGGCCCCGGGGGGGCGAACTATGGCTACACCTTC
d_gene: TRBD2; j_gene: TRBJ2-7; len: 13; v_gene: TRBV6-5; abundance: once; CDR3aa: CASSYPSGSEQYF; CDR3nt: TGTGCCAGCAGTTACCCTAGCGGGAGCGAGCAGTACTTC
d_gene: NA; j_gene: TRBJ2-7; len: 12; v_gene: TRBV29-1; abundance: NA; CDR3aa: CSVTGSSYEQYF; CDR3nt: TGCAGCGTCACCGGGAGCTCCTACGAGCAGTACTTC
d_gene: NA; j_gene: TRBJ2-3; len: 15; v_gene: TRBV29-1; abundance: NA; CDR3aa: CSVVGSQGVGDTQYF; CDR3nt: TGCAGCGTTGTTGGAAGTCAGGGTGTGGGAGATACGCAGTATTTT
d_gene: TRBD1; j_gene: TRBJ1-3; len: 15; v_gene: TRBV18; abundance: few; CDR3aa: CASSPQGQGGNTIYF; CDR3nt: TGTGCCAGCTCACCTCAGGGACAGGGTGGAAACACCATATATTTT
d_gene: TRBD2; j_gene: TRBJ2-1; len: 16; v_gene: TRBV7-9; abundance: NA; CDR3aa: CASSLAASGSVNEQFF; CDR3nt: TGTGCCAGCAGCTTAGCCGCTAGCGGGAGCGTCAATGAGCAGTTCTTC
d_gene: NA; j_gene: TRBJ1-5; len: 16; v_gene: TRBV5-4; abundance: NA; CDR3aa: CASSLIGLAGADTQHF; CDR3nt: TGTGCCAGCAGCTTGATCGGACTAGCGGGAGCAGATACGCAGCATTTT
d_gene: TRBD2; j_gene: TRBJ2-7; len: 14; v_gene: TRBV19; abundance: once; CDR3aa: CASSITSGRYEQYF; CDR3nt: TGTGCCAGTAGTATCACTAGCGGGAGATACGAGCAGTACTTC
d_gene: NA; j_gene: TRBJ2-3; len: 15; v_gene: TRBV28; abundance: NA; CDR3aa: CASSLGGASTDTQYF; CDR3nt: TGTGCCAGCAGTTTAGGTGGAGCTAGCACAGATACGCAGTATTTT
d_gene: TRBD2; j_gene: TRBJ2-1; len: 15; v_gene: TRBV5-4; abundance: NA; CDR3aa: CASSGAGGSYNEQFF; CDR3nt: TGTGCCAGCAGCGGAGCGGGAGGATCATACAATGAGCAGTTCTTC
d_gene: TRBD2; j_gene: TRBJ2-1; len: 16; v_gene: TRBV6-6; abundance: once; CDR3aa: CASSYSLAGASDEQFF; CDR3nt: TGTGCCAGCAGTTACTCACTAGCGGGAGCATCGGATGAGCAGTTCTTC
d_gene: TRBD2; j_gene: TRBJ2-1; len: 16; v_gene: TRBV28; abundance: few; CDR3aa: CASSRTSGGSYNEQFF; CDR3nt: TGTGCCAGCAGTCGGACTAGCGGGGGCTCCTACAATGAGCAGTTCTTC
d_gene: TRBD2; j_gene: TRBJ2-7; len: 16; v_gene: TRBV6-5; abundance: NA; CDR3aa: CASSYGAGGLLREQYF; CDR3nt: TGTGCCAGCAGTTACGGAGCGGGAGGCCTTCTACGGGAGCAGTACTTC
d_gene: TRBD1; j_gene: TRBJ2-7; len: 15; v_gene: TRBV28; abundance: NA; CDR3aa: CASSLIGGQGYEQYF; CDR3nt: TGTGCCAGCAGTTTAATAGGAGGACAGGGATACGAGCAGTACTTC
d_gene: NA; j_gene: TRBJ1-1; len: 16; v_gene: TRBV28; abundance: NA; CDR3aa: CATLLHTGQGNTEAFF; CDR3nt: TGTGCCACCCTCCTTCATACAGGCCAGGGGAACACTGAAGCTTTCTTT
d_gene: NA; j_gene: TRBJ2-2; len: 15; v_gene: TRBV4-1; abundance: NA; CDR3aa: CASTEQTRGTGELFF; CDR3nt: TGCGCCAGCACCGAACAGACGCGGGGCACCGGGGAGCTGTTTTTT
d_gene: NA; j_gene: TRBJ1-5; len: 16; v_gene: TRBV5-5; abundance: NA; CDR3aa: CASSLKGGGGNQPQHF; CDR3nt: TGTGCCAGCAGCCTCAAGGGGGGGGGTGGCAATCAGCCCCAGCATTTT
d_gene: TRBD2; j_gene: TRBJ2-5; len: 15; v_gene: TRBV2; abundance: NA; CDR3aa: CASSEAWGGGETQYF; CDR3nt: TGTGCCAGCAGTGAAGCGTGGGGGGGAGGAGAGACCCAGTACTTC
d_gene: TRBD1; j_gene: TRBJ1-1; len: 13; v_gene: TRBV28; abundance: NA; CDR3aa: CASRTGGHTEAFF; CDR3nt: TGTGCCAGCAGGACAGGGGGTCACACTGAAGCTTTCTTT
d_gene: TRBD2; j_gene: TRBJ2-7; len: 16; v_gene: TRBV18; abundance: NA; CDR3aa: CASSPPISGSIGEQYF; CDR3nt: TGTGCCAGCTCACCACCGATCAGCGGGAGTATCGGCGAGCAGTACTTC
d_gene: TRBD1; j_gene: TRBJ2-5; len: 15; v_gene: TRBV7-9; abundance: NA; CDR3aa: CASTPTGDSLETQYF; CDR3nt: TGTGCCAGCACCCCGACCGGGGACAGCTTAGAGACCCAGTACTTC